What follows describes a single TCR beta chain. Methods used by the authors: Amplified reference gene primers provided the basis for estimating nucleated cell counts. Sequencing used immunoSEQ multiplex PCR; TCRdb keeps in-frame clones, though not all of them. Clone size and the V and J calls come from that table; the DNA yielded D and trimming. Among 55,000 to 65,000 clones, more than 75% were seen once, and the ten largest hold around 12%. These data originate in a study of blood T cell repertoires in COVID-19. At the level of the study: Sample material is recorded as cDNA or gDNA derived from T cells, B-cell-depleted T cells, or PBMCs.

The germline V gene encodes CDR1 LNHDA and CDR2 SQIVND (reference sequence). Unmatched junction bases numbered 9, after V lost 7 bases and J lost 1 base. CDR3 length: 18 amino acids. The chain links TRBV19 to TRBJ2-3; TRBD2 matches at 15 bases. What was sequenced was peripheral blood. The TCR sequence derives from a human donor in a cohort sampled during active COVID-19. The CDR3 bases are TGTGCCAGTAACGGTGGACTAGCGGGGGGGCGGGGCACAGATACGCAGTATTTT. This gives the protein CASNGGLAGGRGTDTQYF.